These 23 T cell receptor beta chains were all obtained from the same sample, sequenced in a study of blood T cell repertoires in COVID-19. Clones were read by immunoSEQ multiplex PCR, and TCRdb kept only the in-frame ones, dropping some. The repertoire holds around 200,000 clones, with 75% to 90% as singletons. The source material was PBMCs or T cells enriched from blood (not recorded which). The receptors come from a man aged 25 to 40 who had recovered from COVID-19.

In the case of this clone: Distinct nucleotide sequences in the sample also encode this CDR3. CDR3 residues: CASSPSGGGTDTQYF. DNA of the CDR3: TGTGCCAGCAGCCCTAGCGGGGGAGGAACAGATACGCAGTATTTT. The rearrangement uses TRBV6-4 and TRBJ2-3; 10 bases match TRBD2. J was trimmed by 3 bases and V by 6 bases; bases with no gene match: 6. This CDR3 has 15 amino acids. Germline assignment: CDR1 MRHNA and CDR2 SNTAGT.

This chain links TRBV7-9 with TRBJ2-7; 9 positions match TRBD2. The V segment lost 4 bases and the J segment 2 bases; nucleotides outside the gene matches: 9. The CDR3 runs 16 residues. Germline values: CDR1 SEHNR, CDR2 FQNEAQ (reference sequence). Here the CDR3 reads CASSSLRGRDTYEQYF. The DNA for the CDR3 is TGTGCCAGCAGCTCCCTACGCGGGAGGGACACCTACGAGCAGTACTTC.

V gene TRBV18 combines with J gene TRBJ1-2, with no clear D. Deletions cut 0 bases from V and 3 bases from J, with 8 bases between. This CDR3 has 14 residues. Germline values: CDR1 KGHSH, CDR2 LQKENI. The CDR3 DNA is TGTGCCAGCTCACCACCGGGCATGGACTATGGCTACACCTTC. It specifies CASSPPGMDYGYTF.

About this clone: The junction does not match germline at one end; this may be a read error. The chain is built from TRBV7-8 and TRBJ2-1; 12 bases map to TRBD2. Per germline, CDR1 SGHVS and CDR2 FQNEAQ. The length of the CDR3 is 20 residues. DNA for the CDR3: TGTGCTAGCAGCTTAAACTTTCCCCTAGCGGGGGGGAGCTCCTACAATGAGCAGTTCTTC. Its translation: CASSLNFPLAGGSSYNEQFF. The full variable domain, completed using reference TRBV7-8 and TRBJ2-1, is GAGVSQSPRYKVAKRGQDVALRCDPISGHVSLFWYQQALGQGPEFLTYFQNEAQLDKSGLPSDRFFAERPEGSVSTLKIQRTQQEDSAVYLCASSLNFPLAGGSSYNEQFFGPGTRLTVL.

The chain couples TRBV5-1 to TRBJ2-1, with TRBD1 matching over 8 bases. The trim removed 6 bases at V and 4 bases at J, leaving 6 bases unmatched. CDR3 length equals 14 residues. Germline loops: CDR1 SGHRS, CDR2 YFSETQ. Written as DNA, the CDR3 is TGCGCCAGCACTGGACAGGGACTTTACAATGAGCAGTTCTTC. Protein sequence: CASTGQGLYNEQFF. Based on the CDR3 plus reference TRBV5-1 and TRBJ2-1, the full variable domain is KAGVTQTPRYLIKTRGQQVTLSCSPISGHRSVSWYQQTPGQGLQFLFEYFSETQRNKGNFPGRFSGRQFSNSRSEMNVSTLELGDSALYLCASTGQGLYNEQFFGPGTRLTVL.

The rearrangement links TRBV6-5 to TRBJ1-3; D remains unclear. This CDR3 has 16 residues. Germline values: CDR1 MNHEY, CDR2 SVGAGI. V was trimmed by 2 bases and J by 0 bases, leaving 11 bases between them. The CDR3 DNA reads TGTGCCAGCAGTTACAGTATCGGGGACTCTGGAAACACCATATATTTT. Protein: CASSYSIGDSGNTIYF.

V usage is TRBV27 and J usage is TRBJ2-7; TRBD1 aligns across 8 bases. V shed 4 bases, J shed 2 bases, and the junction held 4 bases outside the gene matches. The CDR3 has 14 residues. Germline V gene lookup returns CDR1 MNHEY and CDR2 SMNVEV (reference sequence). The CDR3: CASSWGTGTYEQYF. Written as DNA, the CDR3 is TGTGCCAGCAGTTGGGGGACAGGAACCTACGAGCAGTACTTC.

This sequence joins TRBV27 and TRBJ1-6, with D perhaps TRBD1 (6 bases). The CDR3 is 17 amino acids. Trimming cost V 1 base and J 5 bases, with 15 bases left between them. Germline V gene data show CDR1 as MNHEY and CDR2 as SMNVEV (reference sequence). The CDR3: CASSLWTADPNNSPLHF. The CDR3 DNA reads as TGTGCCAGCAGTTTATGGACAGCGGACCCTAATAATTCACCCCTCCACTTT.

This clone was seen more than once but under ten times. Other DNA sequences within the sample encode an identical CDR3. The chain links TRBV5-1 to TRBJ2-2; D perhaps matches TRBD1 (7 bases). CDR3 length: 15 residues. Per germline, CDR1 SGHRS and CDR2 YFSETQ. V shed 0 bases and J shed 3 bases, with 9 bases lying between them. The CDR3 DNA reads TGCGCCAGCAGCTTGGCCAGGGGGGACACCGGGGAGCTGTTTTTT. This sequence encodes CASSLARGDTGELFF.

The rearrangement links TRBV2 to TRBJ2-7; 7 bases agree with TRBD1. Unmatched junction bases numbered 8, after V lost 7 bases and J lost 2 bases. Germline CDR1 reads SNHLY; CDR2 reads FYNNEI. The CDR3 has 14 amino acids. CDR3 protein: CASKGQPITYEQYF. CDR3 in DNA: TGTGCCAGCAAGGGACAGCCAATTACCTACGAGCAGTACTTC. The whole variable domain, remainder taken from reference TRBV2 and TRBJ2-7, is EPEVTQTPSHQVTQMGQEVILRCVPISNHLYFYWYRQILGQKVEFLVSFYNNEISEKSEIFDDQFSVERPDGSNFTLKIRSTKLEDSAMYFCASKGQPITYEQYFGPGTRLTVT.

This chain uses TRBV5-8 with TRBJ2-1; possibly TRBD1 for D (6 bases). Between the trimmed V and J ends, which lost 3 bases and 4 bases, there was a span of 14 bases. The germline V gene has CDR1 SGHTS and CDR2 YDEGEE. This CDR3 spans 15 amino acids. CDR3 loop: CASSSGQGPYNEQFF. The CDR3 region has the DNA TGTGCCAGCAGCTCGGGGCAGGGGCCTTACAATGAGCAGTTCTTC.

The chain is built from TRBV19 and TRBJ2-5, with D possibly matching TRBD1 (6 bases). The CDR3 has 13 residues. Per the germline V gene, CDR1 is LNHDA and CDR2 is SQIVND (reference sequence). The V end was cut by 8 bases, the J end by 5 bases, with 15 bases between. The CDR3: CASAGWGQETQYF. The DNA of the CDR3 is TGTGCCAGTGCCGGCTGGGGGCAGGAGACCCAGTACTTC.

In its sample, this clone was seen once. The V call is TRBV2, the J call TRBJ1-4, with 9 nucleotides matching TRBD1. This CDR3 region has 14 residues. Germline V CDR1 and CDR2: SNHLY, FYNNEI. V lost 5 bases to trimming and J lost 10 bases; unmatched junction nucleotides: 8. The CDR3 DNA follows: TGTGCCAGCAGTTCCGGGACAGGGCGAGGAAAACTGTTTTTT. As protein: CASSSGTGRGKLFF.

This clone was detected a few times. The V and J genes are TRBV6-5 and TRBJ2-7; TRBD1 agrees at 10 bases. CDR3 length: 14 amino acids. Germline CDR1 is MNHEY and CDR2 is SVGAGI. Trimming at V came to 0 bases and at J to 6 bases, leaving 2 bases not matched to a gene. CDR3 in amino acids: CASSYSRQGAEQYF. Here the CDR3 DNA reads TGTGCCAGCAGTTACTCCAGACAGGGGGCCGAGCAGTACTTC.

The chain has TRBV27 and TRBJ1-1; TRBD1 matches 7 bases. The CDR3 has 14 amino acids. V lost 6 bases and J lost 7; bases outside the gene matches: 11. Germline V gene sequence: CDR1 MNHEY, CDR2 SMNVEV (reference sequence). CDR3 sequence: CASRQEGGDFEAFF. Written as DNA, the CDR3 is TGTGCCAGCAGACAAGAAGGGGGCGATTTTGAAGCTTTCTTT.

This rearrangement joins TRBV12-5 to TRBJ1-1; D perhaps matches TRBD1 (5 bases). V gave up 5 bases and J gave up 6 bases, with 7 bases separating them. This CDR3 is 11 amino acids long. Per the germline V gene, CDR1 is LGHNT and CDR2 is FRNRAP. CDR3 sequence (DNA): TGTGCTAGTGGTCGGGACTCTGAAGCTTTCTTT. Its translation is CASGRDSEAFF.

The genes are TRBV10-3 and TRBJ1-1, with D hard to call. CDR3 length equals 13 residues. Per the germline V gene, CDR1 is ENHRY and CDR2 is SYGVKD. V was cut by 6 bases and J by 3 bases, with 11 bases left in between. CDR3 coding DNA: TGTGCCATCAGCGACACGACGGACACTGAAGCTTTCTTT. This encodes CAISDTTDTEAFF.

The chain links TRBV19 to TRBJ2-2; possible D gene TRBD1, 5 bases. The germline V gene encodes CDR1 LNHDA and CDR2 SQIVND (reference sequence). This CDR3 spans 13 amino acids. V was cut by 6 bases and J by 4 bases, with 9 bases left in between. This CDR3 is CASSRVGTGELFF. The DNA for the CDR3 is TGTGCCAGTAGCAGGGTGGGCACCGGGGAGCTGTTTTTT.

The J gene is TRBJ2-5, the V gene TRBV7-9, with D possibly matching TRBD1 (6 bases). The CDR3 totals 18 residues. Germline CDR1 is SEHNR and CDR2 is FQNEAQ (reference sequence). The V gene lost 4 bases and the J gene lost 1 base, with 22 bases spanning the gap. The CDR3, as DNA: TGTGCCAGCAGCTCCCCAGCGAGTTGGGAAGGGGGCCAAGAGACCCAGTACTTC. It is translated as CASSSPASWEGGQETQYF.

The chain employs TRBV2 and TRBJ1-2, with D hard to call. The CDR3 runs 15 residues. Germline loops: CDR1 SNHLY, CDR2 FYNNEI. The V end lost 1 base, the J end lost 2 bases, and 11 bases lay between the germline ends. CDR3 sequence (DNA): TGTGCCAGCAGTGAAGGAGGGTTCGCCAACTATGGCTACACCTTC. Protein sequence: CASSEGGFANYGYTF. The whole variable domain, filled in from reference TRBV2 and TRBJ1-2, reads EPEVTQTPSHQVTQMGQEVILRCVPISNHLYFYWYRQILGQKVEFLVSFYNNEISEKSEIFDDQFSVERPDGSNFTLKIRSTKLEDSAMYFCASSEGGFANYGYTFGSGTRLTVV.

The chain has TRBV28 and TRBJ1-4; perhaps TRBD1 as D (5 bases). Trimming removed 6 bases at V and 0 bases at J, with 14 bases between. CDR3 length: 16 residues. Looked up from germline, CDR1 is MDHEN and CDR2 is SYDVKM. The CDR3 is CASSNPRQPTNEKLFF. CDR3 in DNA: TGTGCCAGCAGCAATCCCAGACAGCCAACTAATGAAAAACTGTTTTTT.

This chain links TRBV3-1 (or the pseudogene TRBV3-2) with TRBJ2-3, with 15 bases matching TRBD2. The V segment lost 4 bases and the J segment 4 bases; nucleotides outside the gene matches: 6. There are 17 residues in the CDR3. Germline CDR1 and CDR2: LGHDT and YNNKEL (reference sequence). CDR3 sequence reads: CASSPGLAGGVADTQYF. The DNA of the CDR3 is TGTGCCAGCAGCCCGGGACTAGCGGGAGGTGTGGCAGATACGCAGTATTTT.

Written as DNA, the CDR3 is TGTGCCAGTAGTATACAGGGGGCCGGTGGCTACACCTTC. Encoded protein: CASSIQGAGGYTF. The genes are TRBV19 and TRBJ1-2, with 8 bases identical to TRBD1. The V gene's germline CDR1 is LNHDA and CDR2 SQIVND (reference sequence). The CDR3 totals 13 residues. Unmatched junction bases numbered 3, after V lost 2 bases and J lost 7 bases.